This is a list of T cell receptor beta chains from one sample in a study of Ad26.COV2.S vaccination and SARS-CoV-2 variants. Some clones are missing from TCRdb's copy, which holds only in-frame ones; the method was immunoSEQ multiplex PCR. The sample includes more than 40,000 clones, 83% seen only once; the top ten take 40% to 55%. The sample was peripheral blood, taken after recovery from COVID-19. Receptor source: a human donor who had recovered from COVID-19. CDR3s include the opening cysteine and the closing phenylalanine or tryptophan. A D gene is named only where the DNA matches it firmly. A clone size is listed for some rows: how often the clone was seen (once, few, many), or a class if it is expanded.

CDR3nt,CDR3aa,v_gene,d_gene,abundance,j_gene
TGTGCCAGCACCCAGGAGGGCGGATCGTATGGCTACACCTTC,CASTQEGGSYGYTF,TRBV6-4,-,few,TRBJ1-2
TGTGCCAGCAGGGTAACAGGGGGCCTCTTCTCTGGAAACACCATATATTTT,CASRVTGGLFSGNTIYF,TRBV28,TRBD1,-,TRBJ1-3
TGTGCCAGCAGTTTTTGGACAGGCACTGAAGCTTTCTTT,CASSFWTGTEAFF,TRBV27,TRBD1,-,TRBJ1-1
TGTGCCTGGACCGTCCTTGGCGGGAGAGGAGGAGATACGCAGTATTTT,CAWTVLGGRGGDTQYF,TRBV30,TRBD2,-,TRBJ2-3
TGCGCCAGCAGCTCGTTAAGTTTGTTGAACACTGAAGCTTTCTTT,CASSSLSLLNTEAFF,TRBV5-1,-,-,TRBJ1-1
TGTGCCAGCTCACCATCAGGGGATGGCAATCAGCCCCAGCATTTT,CASSPSGDGNQPQHF,TRBV18,-,few,TRBJ1-5
TGTGCCACCAGTGACGGAAGGGGGGCTAAAAACATTCAGTACTTC,CATSDGRGAKNIQYF,TRBV24-1,-,-,TRBJ2-4
TGTGCCAGTAGTATCTGGGGACAGATGAACACTGAAGCTTTCTTT,CASSIWGQMNTEAFF,TRBV19,TRBD1,-,TRBJ1-1
TGTGCCAGCTCACCCGGACTAGCGGGAGGTTCCACCGGGGAGCTGTTTTTT,CASSPGLAGGSTGELFF,TRBV18,TRBD2,-,TRBJ2-2
TGTGCCAGCAGCCAACGGTACACTGAAGCTTTCTTT,CASSQRYTEAFF,TRBV3-1/TRBV3-2,-,-,TRBJ1-1
TGTGCCAGCAGTTCCCGTTATATACAGGGAGACACTGAAGCTTTCTTT,CASSSRYIQGDTEAFF,TRBV6-6,-,-,TRBJ1-1
TGTGCCAGCAGCTCGACACCCGGGACAGGGCGGAATGAGCAGTTCTTC,CASSSTPGTGRNEQFF,TRBV7-2,TRBD1,-,TRBJ2-1
TGTGCCAGCAGCCAAGCACAGGGGAATCAGCCCCAGCATTTT,CASSQAQGNQPQHF,TRBV3-1/TRBV3-2,TRBD1,-,TRBJ1-5
TGTGCCAGCAGAAACAGGGATGGCTACACCTTC,CASRNRDGYTF,TRBV6-5,-,-,TRBJ1-2
TGTGCCACCAGTGATTTGAACGAGCAGTACTTC,CATSDLNEQYF,TRBV24-1,-,once,TRBJ2-7
TGTGCCAGCAGCTTAGCACAGTTCGGGGGTTCACCCCTCCACTTT,CASSLAQFGGSPLHF,TRBV7-2,-,-,TRBJ1-6
TGTGCCATCAGTGAGTCGACTAGTTTTAGCAATGAGCAGTTCTTC,CAISESTSFSNEQFF,TRBV10-3,-,-,TRBJ2-1
TGCGCCAGCACCCCTCGAGGACTGTTACAAGAGACCCAGTACTTC,CASTPRGLLQETQYF,TRBV5-1,-,-,TRBJ2-5
TGTGCCAGTACAGGCACGGCTGGCTATGGCTACACCTTC,CASTGTAGYGYTF,TRBV19,-,medium-sized,TRBJ1-2
TGTGCCATCAAGCAAGCGGGGGGGGCAGATACGCAGTATTTT,CAIKQAGGADTQYF,TRBV10-3,TRBD2,once,TRBJ2-3
TGCAGTGTTGGACGGGGGAGGGCCCAGTACTTC,CSVGRGRAQYF,TRBV20-1,TRBD2,-,TRBJ2-5
TGTGCCACCAGGGAGGTCAACACCGGGGAGCTGTTTTTT,CATREVNTGELFF,TRBV24-1,-,once,TRBJ2-2
TGCGCCAGCAGCCCCCGGGGGGCAGGGCGGGGGGAGAACACTGAAGCTTTCTTT,CASSPRGAGRGENTEAFF,TRBV5-1,-,once,TRBJ1-1
TGTGCCAGCTCCCTCTTGGGGGAGGGGGCGCGGAACACTGAAGCTTTCTTT,CASSLLGEGARNTEAFF,TRBV18,TRBD1,many,TRBJ1-1
TGTGCCAGCAGTGAGTGGGGAGCGGTTGGCTACACCTTC,CASSEWGAVGYTF,TRBV2,-,few,TRBJ1-2
TGTGCCAGCAGCCAACGGGAAAGACTAGGCGATGAGCAGTTCTTC,CASSQRERLGDEQFF,TRBV4-2,-,-,TRBJ2-1
TGTGCCAGCAGCCCACAGGCTCTAGCGGGGGCCGAGCAGTACTTC,CASSPQALAGAEQYF,TRBV7-2,TRBD2,-,TRBJ2-7